This T cell receptor beta chain was sequenced during a study of blood T cell repertoires in COVID-19. Study-wide background: Samples of COVID-19 (acute and convalescent) were obtained from the United States, Italy and Spain. The analysed material was cDNA or gDNA that came from T cells, B-cell-depleted T cells, or PBMCs.

Germline V gene lookup returns CDR1 ENHRY and CDR2 SYGVKD. The V gene lost 4 bases and the J gene lost 0 bases, with 16 bases spanning the gap. This CDR3 comprises 17 residues. Original methodology: Amplification of reference gene primers was used by the study to estimate nucleated cell counts. The assay was immunoSEQ multiplex PCR, and TCRdb's table has in-frame clones only and misses some. V, J and clone size were drawn from that table, and D and trimming were deduced from the DNA. This sample carries about 290,000 clones, 85% of them seen once, and the ten largest clones take less than 4.5%. The sequenced material came from peripheral blood. The sequence came from a woman in her fifties or sixties with active or convalescent COVID-19. V and J are TRBV10-3 and TRBJ2-1, with D possibly being TRBD1 (6 bases). The CDR3 is CAISAPKGVSSYNEQFF. CDR3 bases: TGTGCCATCAGTGCCCCGAAGGGGGTTAGCTCCTACAATGAGCAGTTCTTC.